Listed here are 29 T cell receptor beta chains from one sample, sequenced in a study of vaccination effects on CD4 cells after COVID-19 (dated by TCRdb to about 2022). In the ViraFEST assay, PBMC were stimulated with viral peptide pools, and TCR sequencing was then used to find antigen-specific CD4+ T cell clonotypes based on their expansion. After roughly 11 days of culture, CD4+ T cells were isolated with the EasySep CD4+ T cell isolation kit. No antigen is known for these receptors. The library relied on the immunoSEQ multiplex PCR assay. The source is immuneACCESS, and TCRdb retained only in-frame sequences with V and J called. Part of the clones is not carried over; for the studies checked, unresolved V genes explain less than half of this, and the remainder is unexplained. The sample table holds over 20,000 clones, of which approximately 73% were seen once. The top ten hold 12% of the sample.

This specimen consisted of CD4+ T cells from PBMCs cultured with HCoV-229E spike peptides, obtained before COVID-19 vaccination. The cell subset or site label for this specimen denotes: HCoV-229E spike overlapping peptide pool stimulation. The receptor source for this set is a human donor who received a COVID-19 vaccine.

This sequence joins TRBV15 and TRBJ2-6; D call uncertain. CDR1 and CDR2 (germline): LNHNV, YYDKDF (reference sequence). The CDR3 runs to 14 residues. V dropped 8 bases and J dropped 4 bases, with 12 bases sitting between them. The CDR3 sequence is CATGVQGGANVLTF. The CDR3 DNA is TGTGCCACCGGTGTTCAAGGGGGGGCCAACGTCCTGACTTTC. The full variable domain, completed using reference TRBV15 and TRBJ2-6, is DAMVIQNPRYQVTQFGKPVTLSCSQTLNHNVMYWYQQKSSQAPKLLFHYYDKDFNNEADTPDNFQSRRPNTSFCFLDIRSPGLGDTAMYLCATGVQGGANVLTFGAGSRLTVL.

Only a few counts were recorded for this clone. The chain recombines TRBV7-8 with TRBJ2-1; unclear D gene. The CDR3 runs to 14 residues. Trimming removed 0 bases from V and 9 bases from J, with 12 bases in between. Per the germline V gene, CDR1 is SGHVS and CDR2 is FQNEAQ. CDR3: CASSLAGSYVEQFF. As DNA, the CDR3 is TGTGCCAGCAGCTTAGCGGGATCGTATGTTGAGCAGTTCTTC.

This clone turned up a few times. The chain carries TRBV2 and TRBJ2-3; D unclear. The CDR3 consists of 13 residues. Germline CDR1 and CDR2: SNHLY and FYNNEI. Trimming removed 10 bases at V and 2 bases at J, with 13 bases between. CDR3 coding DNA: TGTGCCACTCAGACTCCTTTCACAGATACGCAGTATTTT. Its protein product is CATQTPFTDTQYF.

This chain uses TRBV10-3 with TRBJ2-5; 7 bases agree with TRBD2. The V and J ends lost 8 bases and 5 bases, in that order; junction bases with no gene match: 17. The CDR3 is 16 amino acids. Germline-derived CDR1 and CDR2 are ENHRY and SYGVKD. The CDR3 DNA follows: TGTGCCATCGGATCAAAAGCGGGGTCGGCGGCGGAGACCCAGTACTTC. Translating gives CAIGSKAGSAAETQYF.

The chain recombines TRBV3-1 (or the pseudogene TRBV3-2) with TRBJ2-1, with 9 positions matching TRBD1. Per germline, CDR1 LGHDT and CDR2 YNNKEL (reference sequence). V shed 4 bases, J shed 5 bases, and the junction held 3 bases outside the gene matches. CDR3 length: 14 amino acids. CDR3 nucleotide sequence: TGTGCCAGCAGCCTCGGGACAGGGAACAATGAGCAGTTCTTC. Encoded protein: CASSLGTGNNEQFF.

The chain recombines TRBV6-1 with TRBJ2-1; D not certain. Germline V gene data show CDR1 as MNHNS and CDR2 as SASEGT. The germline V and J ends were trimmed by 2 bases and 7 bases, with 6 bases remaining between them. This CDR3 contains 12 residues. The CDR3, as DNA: TGTGCCAGCAGTGAATACTTTAATGAGCAGTTCTTC. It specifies CASSEYFNEQFF.

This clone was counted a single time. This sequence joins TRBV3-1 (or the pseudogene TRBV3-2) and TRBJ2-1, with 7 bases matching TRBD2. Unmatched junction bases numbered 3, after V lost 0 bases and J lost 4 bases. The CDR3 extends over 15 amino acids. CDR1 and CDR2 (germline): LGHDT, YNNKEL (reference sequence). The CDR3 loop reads CASSQELAVYNEQFF. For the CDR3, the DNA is TGTGCCAGCAGCCAAGAGCTAGCGGTTTACAATGAGCAGTTCTTC.

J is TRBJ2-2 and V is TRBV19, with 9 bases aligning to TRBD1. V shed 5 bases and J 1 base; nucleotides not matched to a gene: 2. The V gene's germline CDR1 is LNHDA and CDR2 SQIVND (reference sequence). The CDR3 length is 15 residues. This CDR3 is CASSPGQGNTGELFF. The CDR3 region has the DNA TGTGCCAGTAGTCCGGGACAGGGGAACACCGGGGAGCTGTTTTTT.

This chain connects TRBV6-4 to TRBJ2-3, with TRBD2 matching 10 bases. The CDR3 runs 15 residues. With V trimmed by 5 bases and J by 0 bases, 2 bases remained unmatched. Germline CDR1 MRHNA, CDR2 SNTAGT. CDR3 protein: CASSFSGGSTDTQYF. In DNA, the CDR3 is TGTGCCAGCAGTTTTAGCGGGGGGAGCACAGATACGCAGTATTTT.

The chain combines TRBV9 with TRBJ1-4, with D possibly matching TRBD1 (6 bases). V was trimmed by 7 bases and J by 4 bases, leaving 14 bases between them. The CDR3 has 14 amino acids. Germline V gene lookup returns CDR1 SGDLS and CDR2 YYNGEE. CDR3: CASSRGQSNEKLFF. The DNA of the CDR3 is TGTGCCAGCTCCCGAGGACAGAGTAATGAAAAACTGTTTTTT.

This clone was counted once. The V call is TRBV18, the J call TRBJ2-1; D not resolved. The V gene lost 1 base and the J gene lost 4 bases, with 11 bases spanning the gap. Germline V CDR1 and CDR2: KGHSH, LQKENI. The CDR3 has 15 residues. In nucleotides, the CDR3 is TGTGCCAGCTCACCACTGGGAAATAATTACAATGAGCAGTTCTTC. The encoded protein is CASSPLGNNYNEQFF.

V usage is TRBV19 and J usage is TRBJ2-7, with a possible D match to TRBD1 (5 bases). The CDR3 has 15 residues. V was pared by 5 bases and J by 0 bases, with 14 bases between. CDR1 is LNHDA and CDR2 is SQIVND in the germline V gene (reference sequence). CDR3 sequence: CASSSLSRGSYEQYF. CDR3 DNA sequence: TGTGCCAGTAGTTCCTTAAGTAGGGGCTCCTACGAGCAGTACTTC.

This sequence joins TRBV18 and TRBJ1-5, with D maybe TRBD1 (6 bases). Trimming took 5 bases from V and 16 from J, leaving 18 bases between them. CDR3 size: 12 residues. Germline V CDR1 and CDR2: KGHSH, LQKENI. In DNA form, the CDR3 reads TGTGCCAGCTCATCGGACAGTTCCCTTCTACATTTT. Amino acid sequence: CASSSDSSLLHF.

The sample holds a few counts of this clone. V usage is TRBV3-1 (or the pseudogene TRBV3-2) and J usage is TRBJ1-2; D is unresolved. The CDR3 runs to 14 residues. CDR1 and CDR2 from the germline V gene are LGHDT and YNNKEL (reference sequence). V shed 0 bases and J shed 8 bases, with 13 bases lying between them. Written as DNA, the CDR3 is TGTGCCAGCAGCCAAGAAGTTACGAGGCAGGGCTACACCTTC. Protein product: CASSQEVTRQGYTF.

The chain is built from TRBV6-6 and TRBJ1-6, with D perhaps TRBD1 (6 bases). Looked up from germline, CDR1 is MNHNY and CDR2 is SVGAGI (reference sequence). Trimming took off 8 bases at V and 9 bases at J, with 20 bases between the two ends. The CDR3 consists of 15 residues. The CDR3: CASLKEWGAGSPLHF. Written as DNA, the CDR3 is TGTGCCAGCCTAAAAGAATGGGGGGCTGGTTCACCCCTCCACTTT.

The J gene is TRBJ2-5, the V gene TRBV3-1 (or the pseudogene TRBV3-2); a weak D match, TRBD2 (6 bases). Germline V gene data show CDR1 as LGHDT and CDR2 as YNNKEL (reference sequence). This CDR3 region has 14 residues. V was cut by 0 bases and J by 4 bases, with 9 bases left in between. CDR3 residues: CASSQEGRGETQYF. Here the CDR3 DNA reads TGTGCCAGCAGCCAAGAGGGGCGGGGAGAGACCCAGTACTTC.

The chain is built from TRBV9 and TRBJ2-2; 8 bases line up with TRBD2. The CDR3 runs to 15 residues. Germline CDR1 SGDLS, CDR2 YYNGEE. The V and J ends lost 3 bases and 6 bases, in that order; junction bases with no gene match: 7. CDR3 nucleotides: TGTGCCAGCAGCGCGGGACTAGTTCGGCCCGGGGAGCTGTTTTTT. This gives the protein CASSAGLVRPGELFF.

The CDR3 sequence: CASSPRQGTDTQYF. For the CDR3, the DNA is TGTGCCAGCTCACCCCGACAGGGAACAGATACGCAGTATTTT. The chain uses TRBV18 and TRBJ2-3; 7 bases are shared with TRBD1. V lost 3 bases and J lost 3; bases outside the gene matches: 3. CDR3 size: 14 residues. CDR1 and CDR2 (germline): KGHSH, LQKENI.

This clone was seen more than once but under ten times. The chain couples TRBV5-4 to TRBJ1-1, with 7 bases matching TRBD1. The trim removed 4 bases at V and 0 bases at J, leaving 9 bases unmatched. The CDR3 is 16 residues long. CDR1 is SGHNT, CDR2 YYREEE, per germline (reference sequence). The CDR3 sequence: CASSRQGLEMNTEAFF. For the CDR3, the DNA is TGTGCCAGCAGCCGACAGGGTTTGGAGATGAACACTGAAGCTTTCTTT.

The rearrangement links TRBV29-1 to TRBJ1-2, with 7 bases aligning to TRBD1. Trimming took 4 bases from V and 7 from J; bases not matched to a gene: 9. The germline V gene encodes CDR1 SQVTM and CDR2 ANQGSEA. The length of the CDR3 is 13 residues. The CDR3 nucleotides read TGCAGCGTTGGACAGGGAGGCCCCCTTGGCTACACCTTC. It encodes CSVGQGGPLGYTF.

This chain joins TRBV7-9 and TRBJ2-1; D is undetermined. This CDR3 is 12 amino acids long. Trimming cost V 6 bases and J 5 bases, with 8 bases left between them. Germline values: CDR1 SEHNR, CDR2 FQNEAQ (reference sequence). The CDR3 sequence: CASRTQDNEQFF. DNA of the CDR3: TGTGCCAGCAGGACTCAGGACAATGAGCAGTTCTTC.

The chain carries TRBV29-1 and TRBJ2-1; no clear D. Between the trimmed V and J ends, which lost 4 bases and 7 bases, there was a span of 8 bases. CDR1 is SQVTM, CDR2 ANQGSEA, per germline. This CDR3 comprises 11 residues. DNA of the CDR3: TGCAGCGTTGGGAACTATAATGAGCAGTTCTTC. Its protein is CSVGNYNEQFF.

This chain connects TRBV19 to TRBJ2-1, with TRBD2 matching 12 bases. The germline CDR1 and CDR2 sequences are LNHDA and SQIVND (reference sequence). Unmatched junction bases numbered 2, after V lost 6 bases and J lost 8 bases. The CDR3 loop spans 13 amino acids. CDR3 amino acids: CASSLAGGDEQFF. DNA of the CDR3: TGTGCCAGTAGCCTAGCGGGAGGGGATGAGCAGTTCTTC.

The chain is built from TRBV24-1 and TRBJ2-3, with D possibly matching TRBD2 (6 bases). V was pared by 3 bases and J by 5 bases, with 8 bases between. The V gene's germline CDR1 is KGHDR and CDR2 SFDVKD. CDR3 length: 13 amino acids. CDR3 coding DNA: TGTGCCACCAGTGATGTGGGGGGAGATACGCAGTATTTT. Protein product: CATSDVGGDTQYF.

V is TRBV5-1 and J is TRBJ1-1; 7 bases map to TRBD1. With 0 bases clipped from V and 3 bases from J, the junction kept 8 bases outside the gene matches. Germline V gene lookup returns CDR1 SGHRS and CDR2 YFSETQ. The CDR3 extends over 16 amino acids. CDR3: CASSLGGGQSYTEAFF. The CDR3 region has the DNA TGCGCCAGCAGCTTGGGGGGGGGACAGTCATACACTGAAGCTTTCTTT.

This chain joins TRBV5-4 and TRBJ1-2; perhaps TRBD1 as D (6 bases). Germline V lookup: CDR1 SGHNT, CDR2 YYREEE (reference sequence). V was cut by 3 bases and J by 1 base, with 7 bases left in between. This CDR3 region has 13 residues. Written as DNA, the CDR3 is TGTGCCAGCAGCTCGGACAGTAACTATGGCTACACCTTC. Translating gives CASSSDSNYGYTF.

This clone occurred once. In DNA form, the CDR3 reads TGTGCCACCAGCAGAGGAGGGGATGAAAAACTGTTTTTT. This translates into CATSRGGDEKLFF. The chain uses TRBV15 and TRBJ1-4; tentative D call: TRBD1 (5 bases). CDR3 size: 13 residues. V gave up 1 base and J gave up 6 bases, with 6 bases separating them. Germline CDR1 is LNHNV and CDR2 is YYDKDF (reference sequence).

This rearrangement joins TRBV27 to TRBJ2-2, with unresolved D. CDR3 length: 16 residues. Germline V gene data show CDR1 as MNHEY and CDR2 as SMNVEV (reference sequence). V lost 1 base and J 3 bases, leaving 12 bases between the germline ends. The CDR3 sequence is CASSLFRQVDTGELFF. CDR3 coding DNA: TGTGCCAGCAGTTTATTCAGGCAGGTCGACACCGGGGAGCTGTTTTTT.

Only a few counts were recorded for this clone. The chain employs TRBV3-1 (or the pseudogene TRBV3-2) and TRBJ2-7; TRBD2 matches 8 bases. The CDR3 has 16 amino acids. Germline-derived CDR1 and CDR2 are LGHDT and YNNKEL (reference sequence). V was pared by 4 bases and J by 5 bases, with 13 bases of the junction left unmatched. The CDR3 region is CASSPAKGTRGDEQYF. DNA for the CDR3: TGTGCCAGCAGCCCAGCCAAAGGGACTAGGGGCGACGAGCAGTACTTC.